This T cell receptor beta chain was sequenced for a study of blood T cell repertoires in COVID-19. Study information: Samples came from the United States, Italy and Spain, spanning acute and convalescent COVID-19. Sample material is recorded as cDNA or gDNA derived from T cells, B-cell-depleted T cells, or PBMCs.

This clone was detected a few times. The V gene's germline CDR1 is MDHEN and CDR2 SYDVKM. This CDR3 spans 13 amino acids. With 11 bases removed from V and 9 bases from J, the gap between germline ends came to 22 bases. Here immunoSEQ multiplex PCR was the method, and the copy in TCRdb shows in-frame clones only, minus some. This sample has roughly 190,000 clones, with about 86% found just once. The chain is built from TRBV28 and TRBJ1-2; maybe TRBD1 (6 bases). Source material: peripheral blood. The clonotype comes from a man in his late teens or twenties with active or convalescent COVID-19. CDR3 region: CAARGGGVSSYTF. CDR3 sequence (DNA): TGTGCCGCGAGGGGGGGAGGGGTGTCGAGCTACACCTTC.